This T cell receptor beta chain was identified in a study of blood T cell repertoires in COVID-19. About the research overall: Material from acute and convalescent COVID-19 was sourced from the United States, Italy and Spain. The cDNA or gDNA used as material had been derived from T cells, B-cell-depleted T cells, or PBMCs.

The authors' processing: Amplification from reference gene primers served as the basis for estimated nucleated cell counts. This table comes from immunoSEQ multiplex PCR, and its TCRdb copy is limited to in-frame clones, with some not included. Clone size and V and J calls were adopted from that table, with D and trimming inferred from the DNA. The table records hundreds of thousands of clones, approximately 86% of them present only once. The trim removed 4 bases at V and 5 bases at J, leaving 12 bases unmatched. The length of the CDR3 is 18 residues. Germline V gene sequence: CDR1 LGHNA, CDR2 YNFKEQ.

This TCR was recovered from a human donor in a cohort sampled during active COVID-19. The V gene is TRBV4-2, the J gene TRBJ2-5, with 14 bases lining up with TRBD2. Sequences were obtained from peripheral blood. CDR3 DNA: TGTGCCAGCAGCCTGGGACTAGCGGGAGAACCGGGGGGGGAGACCCAGTACTTC. Its protein product is CASSLGLAGEPGGETQYF.